One and the same sample provided the 13 T cell receptor beta chains below, sequenced in a study of blood T cell repertoires in COVID-19 (dated by TCRdb to 2019 to 2021). The library was built by means of the immunoSEQ multiplex PCR assay. Imported from immuneACCESS, the table was reduced by TCRdb to in-frame sequences with V and J called. These copies leave out some clones; in studies compared against another copy, an unresolved V gene accounts for under half, and the cause of the remainder is not known. The table for this sample lists fewer than 300,000 clones; 75% to 95% of them were counted only once. The ten largest clonotypes hold approximately 2.6% of the sample. The sequencing input was peripheral blood. The source is a young adult with COVID-19, enrolled during active disease.

The chain links TRBV2 to TRBJ2-3; the match to TRBD2 covers 10 bases. The germline CDR1 and CDR2 sequences are SNHLY and FYNNEI. Trimming at V came to 8 bases and at J to 1 base, leaving 3 bases not matched to a gene. The CDR3 has 14 amino acids. The CDR3 sequence is CASAGTSGTDTQYF. The CDR3 region has the DNA TGTGCCAGCGCCGGGACTAGCGGCACAGATACGCAGTATTTT.

V gene TRBV19 combines with J gene TRBJ1-5; 9 bases are shared with TRBD1. Losses at the gene ends were 4 bases for V and 4 bases for J; bases not matched to a gene: 5. The CDR3 is made up of 15 amino acids. Germline V gene lookup returns CDR1 LNHDA and CDR2 SQIVND (reference sequence). The CDR3 region is CASSTPGQGNQPQHF. The CDR3, as DNA: TGTGCCAGTAGTACACCGGGACAGGGAAATCAGCCCCAGCATTTT.

The CDR3 spells CASSLARRELYNEQFF. DNA for the CDR3: TGTGCCAGCAGCTTAGCCCGGCGGGAGCTCTACAATGAGCAGTTCTTC. The rearrangement uses TRBV7-9 and TRBJ2-1; 7 nucleotides align to TRBD2. J was trimmed by 3 bases and V by 0 bases; bases with no gene match: 5. The CDR3 loop spans 16 amino acids. Per germline, CDR1 SEHNR and CDR2 FQNEAQ (reference sequence).

V gene TRBV4-1 combines with J gene TRBJ2-5; D not certain. Germline V lookup: CDR1 MGHRA, CDR2 YSYEKL. V was trimmed by 2 bases and J by 6 bases, leaving 7 bases between them. The CDR3 extends over 12 amino acids. The CDR3 reads CASSQTSQTQYF. The CDR3 DNA sequence: TGCGCCAGCAGCCAAACATCCCAGACCCAGTACTTC.

Remarks on this clone: The same CDR3 is also encoded by other DNA sequences in this sample. This rearrangement joins TRBV2 to TRBJ2-1, with D perhaps matching TRBD1 (6 bases). Germline CDR1 reads SNHLY; CDR2 reads FYNNEI. CDR3 size: 15 residues. V lost 2 bases and J lost 0, with 8 bases in between. The CDR3 reads CASSEQGSSYNEQFF. CDR3 bases: TGTGCCAGCAGTGAACAGGGGAGCTCCTACAATGAGCAGTTCTTC.

The CDR3 loop reads CASSLRGQFNEQFF. In DNA, the CDR3 is TGTGCCAGCAGTTTGCGGGGACAGTTCAATGAGCAGTTCTTC. The chain links TRBV6-2 or TRBV6-3 to TRBJ2-1; a possible D gene is TRBD1 (7 bases). Germline V gives CDR1 MNHEY, CDR2 SVGEGT. This CDR3 has 14 residues. The V end was cut by 4 bases, the J end by 6 bases, with 13 bases between.

This chain connects TRBV27 to TRBJ1-5, with TRBD1 identical over 10 bases. Germline CDR1 is MNHEY and CDR2 is SMNVEV (reference sequence). CDR3 size: 15 residues. The ends lost 6 bases at V and 5 bases at J; junction bases unmatched: 7. CDR3 nucleotide sequence: TGTGCCAGCAGGCGGGGACAGGGGAATTATCAGCCCCAGCATTTT. Protein: CASRRGQGNYQPQHF.

The rearrangement joins TRBV5-1 to TRBJ1-1; no reliable D call. Germline V lookup: CDR1 SGHRS, CDR2 YFSETQ. The V end was cut by 3 bases, the J end by 3 bases, with 9 bases between. This CDR3 spans 13 amino acids. CDR3 coding DNA: TGCGCCAGCAGCTCTAATGGAGACACTGAAGCTTTCTTT. Translation gives CASSSNGDTEAFF. Based on the CDR3 plus reference TRBV5-1 and TRBJ1-1, the full variable domain is KAGVTQTPRYLIKTRGQQVTLSCSPISGHRSVSWYQQTPGQGLQFLFEYFSETQRNKGNFPGRFSGRQFSNSRSEMNVSTLELGDSALYLCASSSNGDTEAFFGQGTRLTVV.

This rearrangement joins TRBV6-2 or TRBV6-3 to TRBJ1-2; D gene ambiguous. Germline V lookup: CDR1 MNHEY, CDR2 SVGEGT. The CDR3 is made up of 13 amino acids. Trimming took off 2 bases at V and 4 bases at J, with 8 bases between the two ends. This chain's CDR3 is CASSYDEGYGYTF. In DNA, the CDR3 is TGTGCCAGCAGTTACGACGAGGGCTATGGCTACACCTTC.

This sequence joins TRBV25-1 and TRBJ2-1; the D gene is possibly TRBD2 (6 bases). The CDR3 totals 13 residues. V was clipped by 9 bases and J by 10 bases, with 19 bases between them. Germline values: CDR1 MGHDK, CDR2 SYGVNS. In DNA form, the CDR3 reads TGTGCCAGTACCTCCTCGGGAGCTAACGAGCAGTTCTTC. Its protein product is CASTSSGANEQFF.

The rearrangement links TRBV7-9 to TRBJ2-6, with no clear D. CDR3 size: 15 residues. Deletions cut 2 bases from V and 0 bases from J, with 5 bases between. Germline CDR1 is SEHNR and CDR2 is FQNEAQ (reference sequence). The CDR3 DNA is TGTGCCAGCAGCTTACAGGACTCTGGGGCCAACGTCCTGACTTTC. Amino acid sequence: CASSLQDSGANVLTF.

The chain couples TRBV11-2 to TRBJ2-7, with 8 bases matching TRBD2. Germline CDR1 is SGHAT and CDR2 is FQNNGV. The CDR3 extends over 15 amino acids. Trimming took 2 bases from V and 11 from J; bases not matched to a gene: 14. Here the CDR3 reads CASSLSSLTGGVEYF. Here the CDR3 DNA reads TGTGCCAGCAGCTTAAGTAGCTTGACGGGAGGGGTGGAGTACTTC. The entire variable domain, with the rest obtained from reference TRBV11-2 and TRBJ2-7, is as follows: EAGVAQSPRYKIIEKRQSVAFWCNPISGHATLYWYQQILGQGPKLLIQFQNNGVVDDSQLPKDRFSAERLKGVDSTLKIQPAKLEDSAVYLCASSLSSLTGGVEYFGPGTRLTVT.

V is TRBV5-8 and J is TRBJ1-1; D gene unclear. CDR3 length: 11 residues. Germline V gives CDR1 SGHTS, CDR2 YDEGEE. V lost 5 bases, J lost 1 base, and 3 bases lay in between. In DNA form, the CDR3 reads TGTGCCAGCAGTAAGAACACTGAAGCTTTCTTT. It yields the protein CASSKNTEAFF.